Below are 15 T cell receptor beta chains sequenced from a single sample in a study of PD-L1 blockade in urothelial cancer. Time point indicated: pretreatment peripheral blood. Method: immunoSEQ multiplex PCR; TCRdb's copy keeps in-frame clones and lacks some. The sample lists nearly 35,000 clones, around 82% occurring once. The sample consisted of PBMCs, taken around atezolizumab (anti-PD-L1) treatment. These receptors all stem from a man in his fifties or sixties with urothelial cancer.

This sequence joins TRBV7-2 and TRBJ2-7; D perhaps matches TRBD1 (6 bases). The length of the CDR3 is 14 residues. CDR1 is SGHTA and CDR2 is FQGNSA in the germline V gene. The ends were cut back, 4 bases at V and 1 base at J, with 11 bases in the middle. For the CDR3, the DNA is TGTGCCAGCAGCTCGAGGACAGATTCCTACGAGCAGTACTTC. Translating gives CASSSRTDSYEQYF.

This clone was counted between two and nine times. The chain employs TRBV9 and TRBJ2-2; TRBD2 might be the D (7 bases). The CDR3 totals 13 residues. Between the trimmed V and J ends, which lost 8 bases and 8 bases, there was a span of 16 bases. Looked up from germline, CDR1 is SGDLS and CDR2 is YYNGEE. The CDR3 protein is CASRGGDVGELFF. The CDR3 nucleotides are TGTGCCAGTAGAGGGGGGGACGTAGGGGAGCTGTTTTTT. Full variable domain (missing parts from reference TRBV9 and TRBJ2-2): DSGVTQTPKHLITATGQRVTLRCSPRSGDLSVYWYQQSLDQGLQFLIQYYNGEERAKGNILERFSAQQFPDLHSELNLSSLELGDSALYFCASRGGDVGELFFGEGSRLTVL.

This chain uses TRBV11-2 with TRBJ1-1; 8 bases agree with TRBD1. Trimming at V came to 1 base and at J to 1 base, leaving 2 bases not matched to a gene. This CDR3 contains 15 residues. The germline CDR1 and CDR2 sequences are SGHAT and FQNNGV. CDR3 DNA sequence: TGTGCCAGCAGCTTAGGGGACAGGCCGAACACTGAAGCTTTCTTT. Protein product: CASSLGDRPNTEAFF.

The CDR3 DNA follows: TGTGCCAGCAGTTATTTCGGGGAGAACACTGAAGCTTTCTTT. Protein: CASSYFGENTEAFF. The chain uses TRBV6-5 and TRBJ1-1; D is unresolved. Trimming left V 3 bases short and J 1 base short, with 9 bases between. This CDR3 has 14 residues. Per germline, CDR1 MNHEY and CDR2 SVGAGI.

V gene TRBV5-5 combines with J gene TRBJ1-1, with D tentatively TRBD1 (5 bases). The length of the CDR3 is 14 residues. Deletions cut 3 bases from V and 0 bases from J, with 9 bases between. Looked up from germline, CDR1 is SGHKS and CDR2 is YYEKEE (reference sequence). CDR3: CASSYLQVNTEAFF. The DNA for the CDR3 is TGTGCCAGCAGCTACTTACAGGTGAACACTGAAGCTTTCTTT.

This chain links TRBV5-1 with TRBJ1-6; D gene ambiguous. CDR3 length equals 18 residues. V lost 2 bases and J 7 bases, leaving 22 bases between the germline ends. Germline V gene lookup returns CDR1 SGHRS and CDR2 YFSETQ. The DNA for the CDR3 is TGCGCCAGCAGCTTAATTGGGCGTATCGGTAACCCGAATTCACCCCTCCACTTT. Translating it yields CASSLIGRIGNPNSPLHF.

This chain links TRBV10-3 with TRBJ1-5; perhaps TRBD1 as D (5 bases). Trimming left V 4 bases short and J 5 bases short, with 12 bases between. Germline V lookup: CDR1 ENHRY, CDR2 SYGVKD. The CDR3 is 14 residues long. CDR3 sequence: CAISASKGYQPQHF. The CDR3, as DNA: TGTGCCATCAGTGCCAGTAAGGGGTATCAGCCCCAGCATTTT.

V gene TRBV6-5 combines with J gene TRBJ2-7; TRBD1 might be the D (6 bases). V gave up 8 bases and J gave up 3 bases, with 14 bases separating them. Germline V gene data show CDR1 as MNHEY and CDR2 as SVGAGI. The CDR3 extends over 13 amino acids. The CDR3 spells CASQTGIDYEQYF. The CDR3 DNA follows: TGTGCCAGCCAGACAGGAATAGACTACGAGCAGTACTTC.

The chain combines TRBV6-6 with TRBJ1-1; possibly TRBD1 for D (5 bases). Germline lookup yields CDR1 MNHNY and CDR2 SVGAGI (reference sequence). Trimming left V 7 bases short and J 1 base short, with 10 bases between. CDR3 length: 13 residues. Written as DNA, the CDR3 is TGTGCCAGCATTCCCGGGGGGAACACTGAAGCTTTCTTT. Its protein product is CASIPGGNTEAFF.

The genes are TRBV19 and TRBJ1-1; 10 bases match TRBD1. The CDR3 loop spans 13 amino acids. The germline CDR1 and CDR2 sequences are LNHDA and SQIVND (reference sequence). V dropped 7 bases and J dropped 7; count of bases not matched to a gene: 6. The CDR3 nucleotides read TGTGCCAGTACGGACAGGGGGGGCCTTGAAGCTTTCTTT. Residues: CASTDRGGLEAFF.

The rearrangement links TRBV6-5 to TRBJ2-2, with D possibly matching TRBD1 (6 bases). Deletions cut 8 bases from V and 5 bases from J, with 15 bases between. The CDR3 loop spans 14 amino acids. Germline-derived CDR1 and CDR2 are MNHEY and SVGAGI. The CDR3 coding sequence is TGTGCCAGCCGAGGGGGTAGAAGGACCGGGGAGCTGTTTTTT. Its translation is CASRGGRRTGELFF.

The chain has TRBV9 and TRBJ2-3, with a possible D match to TRBD2 (6 bases). CDR3 length: 16 residues. Germline-derived CDR1 and CDR2 are SGDLS and YYNGEE. With 0 bases removed from V and 4 bases from J, the gap between germline ends came to 15 bases. The CDR3: CASSVDGSRRADTQYF. The CDR3 DNA reads TGTGCCAGCAGCGTAGACGGGAGTAGGAGGGCAGATACGCAGTATTTT. Filled out from reference TRBV9 and TRBJ2-3, the complete variable domain reads DSGVTQTPKHLITATGQRVTLRCSPRSGDLSVYWYQQSLDQGLQFLIQYYNGEERAKGNILERFSAQQFPDLHSELNLSSLELGDSALYFCASSVDGSRRADTQYFGPGTRLTVL.

The rearrangement links TRBV27 to TRBJ2-1, with D perhaps matching TRBD1 (6 bases). V dropped 5 bases and J dropped 6 bases, with 17 bases sitting between them. This CDR3 spans 15 amino acids. Germline-derived CDR1 and CDR2 are MNHEY and SMNVEV (reference sequence). CDR3 sequence: CASSVQGMPINEQFF. In DNA, the CDR3 is TGTGCCAGCAGTGTACAGGGTATGCCTATCAATGAGCAGTTCTTC.

The chain couples TRBV11-2 to TRBJ1-2; D gene unclear. This CDR3 is built from 13 residues. Germline V gene lookup returns CDR1 SGHAT and CDR2 FQNNGV. V shed 2 bases and J shed 2 bases, with 6 bases lying between them. DNA of the CDR3: TGTGCCAGCAGCTTAAAAAGCAACTATGGCTACACCTTC. As protein: CASSLKSNYGYTF.

The chain recombines TRBV6-5 with TRBJ1-4; 8 bases fit TRBD1. Germline V gives CDR1 MNHEY, CDR2 SVGAGI. The CDR3 length is 14 residues. V was pared by 6 bases and J by 6 bases, with 6 bases of the junction left unmatched. Here the CDR3 reads CASSGQGQDEKLFF. In nucleotides, the CDR3 is TGTGCCAGCAGCGGACAGGGACAGGATGAAAAACTGTTTTTT.